These T cell receptor beta chains were read from a single sample in a study of T cell responses to AZD1222 COVID-19 vaccine. Here immunoSEQ multiplex PCR was the method, and the copy in TCRdb shows in-frame clones only, minus some. The table records approximately 110,000 clones, roughly nine tenths of them present only once. Specimen: peripheral blood, collected 28 days after the second AZD1222 dose. The origin of the receptors is an adult who received the AZD1222 COVID-19 vaccine. Each CDR3 is given with its conserved first and last residue. Fields, in order: V gene, J gene, clone size, D gene, CDR3 DNA, CDR3 protein. The D gene is left open where the match is weak. Size is omitted from some rows. Given values are once, few, many or a class for expanded clones.

v_call: TRBV18; j_call: TRBJ1-1; clone_size: few; d_call: TRBD1; cdr3_nt: TGTGCCAGCTCACCAAAGGAGACAGGGTTGAACACTGAAGCTTTCTTT; cdr3_aa: CASSPKETGLNTEAFF
v_call: TRBV19; j_call: TRBJ2-7; clone_size: -; d_call: -; cdr3_nt: TGTGCCAGTAGTCCCCCGGGCCCCTACGAGCAGTACTTC; cdr3_aa: CASSPPGPYEQYF
v_call: TRBV18; j_call: TRBJ2-5; clone_size: -; d_call: -; cdr3_nt: TGTGCCAGCTCACCACCTATAAGACAAGAGACCCAGTACTTC; cdr3_aa: CASSPPIRQETQYF
v_call: TRBV28; j_call: TRBJ1-2; clone_size: -; d_call: -; cdr3_nt: TGTGCCAGCAGTTTCGCCGTTAGGGGTGGCTACACCTTC; cdr3_aa: CASSFAVRGGYTF
v_call: TRBV7-2; j_call: TRBJ2-7; clone_size: once; d_call: TRBD2; cdr3_nt: TGTGCCAGCAGCTTAAGGACTAGCGGGGCCTACGAGCAGTACTTC; cdr3_aa: CASSLRTSGAYEQYF
v_call: TRBV12-3/TRBV12-4; j_call: TRBJ2-3; clone_size: once; d_call: -; cdr3_nt: TGTGCCAGCAGCCAGTTCACAGATACGCAGTATTTT; cdr3_aa: CASSQFTDTQYF
v_call: TRBV19; j_call: TRBJ2-6; clone_size: once; d_call: TRBD2; cdr3_nt: TGTGCCAGTAGTACCCAGCGGGGGGCTGGGGCCAACGTCCTGACTTTC; cdr3_aa: CASSTQRGAGANVLTF
v_call: TRBV11-2; j_call: TRBJ1-1; clone_size: -; d_call: -; cdr3_nt: TGTGCCAGCAGCTTAGATCCGGCAGGTCCAGCTTTCTTT; cdr3_aa: CASSLDPAGPAFF
v_call: TRBV7-2; j_call: TRBJ2-4; clone_size: -; d_call: -; cdr3_nt: TGTGCCAGCAGCCCAGAGGTAGCCAAAAACATTCAGTACTTC; cdr3_aa: CASSPEVAKNIQYF
v_call: TRBV12-3/TRBV12-4; j_call: TRBJ2-7; clone_size: -; d_call: -; cdr3_nt: TGTGCCAGCAGCCGGATCCCCTACGAGCAGTACTTC; cdr3_aa: CASSRIPYEQYF
v_call: TRBV13; j_call: TRBJ1-2; clone_size: -; d_call: TRBD1; cdr3_nt: TGTGCCAGCAGCTTCAGGGGGGGAGGTGGCTACACCTTC; cdr3_aa: CASSFRGGGGYTF
v_call: TRBV7-2; j_call: TRBJ2-5; clone_size: -; d_call: TRBD1; cdr3_nt: TGTGCCAGCAGCCAGAACAGGGGGCGAGAGACCCAGTACTTC; cdr3_aa: CASSQNRGRETQYF
v_call: TRBV28; j_call: TRBJ1-1; clone_size: -; d_call: -; cdr3_nt: TGTGCCAGCAGTTTACCCCTAGGGGGTAGCACTGAAGCTTTCTTT; cdr3_aa: CASSLPLGGSTEAFF
v_call: TRBV5-1; j_call: TRBJ2-3; clone_size: -; d_call: -; cdr3_nt: TGCGCCAGCAGCCAGGACACAGATACGCAGTATTTT; cdr3_aa: CASSQDTDTQYF
v_call: TRBV7-8; j_call: TRBJ1-1; clone_size: few; d_call: -; cdr3_nt: TGTGCCAGCAGCCCTGACGGCCCTTCTGAAGCTTTCTTT; cdr3_aa: CASSPDGPSEAFF
v_call: TRBV14; j_call: TRBJ1-1; clone_size: few; d_call: TRBD1; cdr3_nt: TGTGCCAGCAGCCTCCATATCGGGACAGCCAACACTGAAGCTTTCTTT; cdr3_aa: CASSLHIGTANTEAFF
v_call: TRBV28; j_call: TRBJ1-5; clone_size: -; d_call: TRBD1; cdr3_nt: TGTGCCAGCAGTCCACCAGGGACAGCGGCTAGGCCCCAGCATTTT; cdr3_aa: CASSPPGTAARPQHF
v_call: TRBV4-1; j_call: TRBJ2-1; clone_size: -; d_call: -; cdr3_nt: TGCGCCAGCAGCCCCCCTCCGGGGTCCTACAATGAGCAGTTCTTC; cdr3_aa: CASSPPPGSYNEQFF
v_call: TRBV27; j_call: TRBJ1-1; clone_size: few; d_call: -; cdr3_nt: TGTGCCAGCAGGACGAACACTGAAGCTTTCTTT; cdr3_aa: CASRTNTEAFF
v_call: TRBV28; j_call: TRBJ1-2; clone_size: -; d_call: TRBD1; cdr3_nt: TGTGCCAGCAGTCCCCCAGGGGGCGTAAGTGGCTACACCTTC; cdr3_aa: CASSPPGGVSGYTF
v_call: TRBV28; j_call: TRBJ1-1; clone_size: -; d_call: -; cdr3_nt: TGTGCCAGCAGTTTGAGCGGGGCGAGGATGTTTAACACTGAAGCTTTCTTT; cdr3_aa: CASSLSGARMFNTEAFF
v_call: TRBV5-5; j_call: TRBJ2-1; clone_size: -; d_call: -; cdr3_nt: TGTGCCAGCAGCTTGGATGGTGGAAGGTACAATGAGCAGTTCTTC; cdr3_aa: CASSLDGGRYNEQFF
v_call: TRBV7-3; j_call: TRBJ2-5; clone_size: -; d_call: TRBD2; cdr3_nt: TGTGCCAGCAGCCTAGGGACCCCGGGGGGTTCGGAGACCCAGTACTTC; cdr3_aa: CASSLGTPGGSETQYF
v_call: TRBV27; j_call: TRBJ1-5; clone_size: -; d_call: TRBD1; cdr3_nt: TGTGCCAGCAGTTTATCCAGGGGGCGCAATCAGCCCCAGCATTTT; cdr3_aa: CASSLSRGRNQPQHF
v_call: TRBV5-1; j_call: TRBJ2-1; clone_size: once; d_call: -; cdr3_nt: TGCGCCAGCAGCGTCGACAATGGCGGGACTGAGCAGTTCTTC; cdr3_aa: CASSVDNGGTEQFF
v_call: TRBV4-1; j_call: TRBJ2-7; clone_size: -; d_call: -; cdr3_nt: TGCGCCAGCAGCCAGGGGACCCTAGCGAGTCCCTACGAGCAGTACTTC; cdr3_aa: CASSQGTLASPYEQYF
v_call: TRBV5-1; j_call: TRBJ1-2; clone_size: -; d_call: -; cdr3_nt: TGCGCCAGCAGCTTGGAAGCCCGTTTAGGGGGAACTAACTATGGCTACACCTTC; cdr3_aa: CASSLEARLGGTNYGYTF
v_call: TRBV9; j_call: TRBJ2-3; clone_size: once; d_call: -; cdr3_nt: TGTGCCAGCAGCGAGCACGAGGGGCCCGGGTATACGCAGTATTTT; cdr3_aa: CASSEHEGPGYTQYF
v_call: TRBV7-2; j_call: TRBJ2-7; clone_size: -; d_call: -; cdr3_nt: TGTGCCAGCAGCTTGACTAGTTCGTTCTACGAGCAGTACTTC; cdr3_aa: CASSLTSSFYEQYF
v_call: TRBV6-5; j_call: TRBJ1-3; clone_size: -; d_call: -; cdr3_nt: TGTGCCAGCAGTTACGGTAGGCCCAGCTCTGGAAACACCATATATTTT; cdr3_aa: CASSYGRPSSGNTIYF
v_call: TRBV4-2; j_call: TRBJ2-7; clone_size: few; d_call: -; cdr3_nt: TGTGCCAGCAGCCAAGGCCCCGGTGCTGGCCACGAGCAGTACTTC; cdr3_aa: CASSQGPGAGHEQYF
v_call: TRBV27; j_call: TRBJ2-7; clone_size: -; d_call: TRBD1; cdr3_nt: TGTGCCAGCAGTTCTCCCTTCAGGGGGCGCTACGAGCAGTACTTC; cdr3_aa: CASSSPFRGRYEQYF
v_call: TRBV3-1/TRBV3-2; j_call: TRBJ1-1; clone_size: -; d_call: -; cdr3_nt: TGTGCCAGCAGCCAAGATCGGAGTGAAGCTTTCTTT; cdr3_aa: CASSQDRSEAFF
v_call: TRBV20-1; j_call: TRBJ1-1; clone_size: once; d_call: -; cdr3_nt: TGCAGTGCTCTGGGCACTGAAGCTTTCTTT; cdr3_aa: CSALGTEAFF
v_call: TRBV27; j_call: TRBJ1-2; clone_size: -; d_call: -; cdr3_nt: TGTGCCAGCAGCCAACAGGGTAACTATGGCTACACCTTC; cdr3_aa: CASSQQGNYGYTF
v_call: TRBV4-2; j_call: TRBJ1-3; clone_size: -; d_call: TRBD1; cdr3_nt: TGTGCCAGCAGCCAAGATCCCGGGACAGGGCGAGACACCATATATTTT; cdr3_aa: CASSQDPGTGRDTIYF
v_call: TRBV6-6; j_call: TRBJ2-7; clone_size: -; d_call: TRBD2; cdr3_nt: TGTGCCAGAAGGGGACTAGCGGCACCCTACGAGCAGTACTTC; cdr3_aa: CARRGLAAPYEQYF
v_call: TRBV7-8; j_call: TRBJ2-7; clone_size: -; d_call: -; cdr3_nt: TGTGCCAGCAGCACCACGACTGGGGGGCACGAGCAGTACTTC; cdr3_aa: CASSTTTGGHEQYF
v_call: TRBV27; j_call: TRBJ2-1; clone_size: -; d_call: -; cdr3_nt: TGTGCCAGCAAGGGGGGCGGGAATGAGCAGTTCTTC; cdr3_aa: CASKGGGNEQFF
v_call: TRBV19; j_call: TRBJ2-1; clone_size: -; d_call: -; cdr3_nt: TGTGCCAGTAGTATAGGTTCAGCGGTTCTATACAATGAGCAGTTCTTC; cdr3_aa: CASSIGSAVLYNEQFF
v_call: TRBV5-1; j_call: TRBJ2-6; clone_size: -; d_call: -; cdr3_nt: TGCGCCAGCAGCCGGGGGAGCTCTGGGGCCAACGTCCTGACTTTC; cdr3_aa: CASSRGSSGANVLTF
v_call: TRBV18; j_call: TRBJ1-6; clone_size: -; d_call: TRBD1; cdr3_nt: TGTGCCAGCTCAAGGGACAGGGAGAATTCACCCCTCCACTTT; cdr3_aa: CASSRDRENSPLHF
v_call: TRBV13; j_call: TRBJ2-3; clone_size: -; d_call: TRBD1; cdr3_nt: TGTGCCAGCAGCCGACAGGGCGGCACAGATACGCAGTATTTT; cdr3_aa: CASSRQGGTDTQYF
v_call: TRBV28; j_call: TRBJ1-2; clone_size: -; d_call: -; cdr3_nt: TGTGCCAGCAGCCCACAACGATATGGCTACACCTTC; cdr3_aa: CASSPQRYGYTF
v_call: TRBV18; j_call: TRBJ2-3; clone_size: -; d_call: TRBD2; cdr3_nt: TGTGCCAGCTCACACTTAGCGGGAATGAGCACAGATACGCAGTATTTT; cdr3_aa: CASSHLAGMSTDTQYF
v_call: TRBV30; j_call: TRBJ2-2; clone_size: -; d_call: -; cdr3_nt: TGTGCCTGGAGAATAGGGCCACTGTACACCGGGGAGCTGTTTTTT; cdr3_aa: CAWRIGPLYTGELFF
v_call: TRBV4-2; j_call: TRBJ2-7; clone_size: -; d_call: TRBD1; cdr3_nt: TGTGCCAGCAGCCAGCCCTCCGGGACAGGGAGCTCCGAGCAGTACTTC; cdr3_aa: CASSQPSGTGSSEQYF
v_call: TRBV19; j_call: TRBJ2-2; clone_size: -; d_call: -; cdr3_nt: TGTGCCAGTAGTATAAATGCAGCGACCGGGGAGCTGTTTTTT; cdr3_aa: CASSINAATGELFF